The 14 T cell receptor beta chains below were found in one sample sequenced in a study of T cells after yellow fever vaccination. TCRdb analysed the 5' RACE reads with MiXCR anew, one entry per CDR3 protein. The repertoire includes about 250,000 distinct CDR3 sequences, roughly 3.7% of them detected once, and roughly a fifth sits in the top ten. This specimen was PBMCs, taken 15 days after the yellow fever booster vaccination. Source of these receptors: a man between 18 and 29 years old who received the YFV17D yellow fever vaccine.

In its sample, this clonotype was seen many times. The gene calls are TRBV18 and TRBJ2-7; D unresolved. Germline values: CDR1 KGHSH, CDR2 LQKENI. The CDR3 sequence is 13 residues long. Trimming left V 8 bases short and J 0 bases short, with 11 bases between. As DNA, the CDR3 is TGTGCCAGCGGCCCGGATAGCTCCTACGAGCAGTACTTC. It codes for CASGPDSSYEQYF.

Many counts were recorded for this clonotype. CDR3 bases: TGTGCCAGCAGCTCCGGAGTTAGCGAGCAGTTCTTC. Encoded protein: CASSSGVSEQFF. This chain connects TRBV7-2 to TRBJ2-1; D is unresolved. Trimming removed 4 bases from V and 10 bases from J, with 11 bases in between. The V gene's germline CDR1 is SGHTA and CDR2 FQGNSA. This CDR3 is built from 12 residues. Based on the CDR3 plus reference TRBV7-2 and TRBJ2-1, the full variable domain is GAGVSQSPSNKVTEKGKDVELRCDPISGHTALYWYRQSLGQGLEFLIYFQGNSAPDKSGLPSDRFSAERTGGSVSTLTIQRTQQEDSAVYLCASSSGVSEQFFGPGTRLTVL.

This clonotype was detected a few times. J is TRBJ1-6 and V is TRBV12-3 or TRBV12-4, with 8 bases lining up with TRBD1. The CDR3 spans 16 residues. J lost 15 bases, V lost 3 bases, and 16 bases had no gene match. CDR3 region: CASSFYSGTGGFDLHF. For the CDR3, the DNA is TGTGCCAGCAGTTTTTACTCCGGGACAGGCGGCTTCGACCTCCACTTT.

This clonotype was observed many times. The chain carries TRBV5-1 and TRBJ2-3, with a possible D match to TRBD2 (7 bases). The CDR3 covers 15 residues. Germline V gives CDR1 SGHRS, CDR2 YFSETQ. V was clipped by 4 bases and J by 6 bases, with 18 bases between them. The CDR3 nucleotides are TGCGCCAGCAGCATACGCGGGGGCGCGAAGGATACGCAGTATTTT. This sequence encodes CASSIRGGAKDTQYF.

This clonotype was detected many times. The chain uses TRBV5-1 and TRBJ2-1, with TRBD2 matching over 11 bases. V gave up 1 base and J gave up 0 bases; unmatched junction bases: 3. The CDR3 contains 17 residues. Germline V CDR1 and CDR2: SGHRS, YFSETQ. CDR3: CASSLRSGGASYNEQFF. For the CDR3, the DNA is TGCGCCAGCAGCTTGCGTAGCGGGGGGGCCTCCTACAATGAGCAGTTCTTC.

This clonotype was seen repeatedly, ten times or more. The chain combines TRBV10-3 with TRBJ1-1; no clear D. Trimming shortened V by 5 bases and J by 1 base, and 5 bases separated the two germline ends. Germline CDR1 reads ENHRY; CDR2 reads SYGVKD. The CDR3 consists of 12 residues. The chain's CDR3 is CAISRENTEAFF. CDR3 sequence (DNA): TGTGCCATCAGTCGGGAGAACACTGAAGCTTTCTTT.

This clonotype showed up many times. The rearrangement links TRBV5-6 to TRBJ1-2; no clear D gene. Trimming cost V 4 bases and J 2 bases, with 3 bases left between them. The CDR3 is 11 residues long. Germline assignment: CDR1 SGHDT and CDR2 YYEEEE. CDR3 sequence (DNA): TGTGCCAGCAGCACCAACTATGGCTACACCTTC. Translated, it gives CASSTNYGYTF.

This clonotype appeared once. The rearrangement joins TRBV29-1 to TRBJ2-5, with a weak D call TRBD2 (5 bases). This CDR3 comprises 10 residues. Trimming removed 6 bases at V and 3 bases at J, with 5 bases between. Germline V gene data show CDR1 as SQVTM and CDR2 as ANQGSEA. In DNA form, the CDR3 reads TGCAGCGTCGGGGAAGAGACCCAGTACTTC. Its translation is CSVGEETQYF.

This clonotype was seen at least ten times. This chain uses TRBV11-2 with TRBJ2-5; 9 bases line up with TRBD1. J lost 4 bases, V lost 5 bases, and 5 bases had no gene match. The CDR3 consists of 14 residues. In germline, CDR1 is SGHAT, CDR2 FQNNGV. CDR3 in amino acids: CASSLTGGGETQYF. The CDR3 region has the DNA TGTGCCAGCAGCCTAACAGGGGGCGGAGAGACCCAGTACTTC. The full variable domain, rest sourced from reference TRBV11-2 and TRBJ2-5, is EAGVAQSPRYKIIEKRQSVAFWCNPISGHATLYWYQQILGQGPKLLIQFQNNGVVDDSQLPKDRFSAERLKGVDSTLKIQPAKLEDSAVYLCASSLTGGGETQYFGPGTRLLVL.

In its sample, this clonotype was seen many times. This rearrangement joins TRBV29-1 to TRBJ2-6, with D unresolved. CDR3 length: 13 residues. V lost 4 bases, J lost 0 bases, and 4 bases lay in between. Germline loops: CDR1 SQVTM, CDR2 ANQGSEA. CDR3 in DNA: TGCAGCGTTGTCCTCTCTGGGGCCAACGTCCTGACTTTC. The encoded protein is CSVVLSGANVLTF. The entire variable domain, with the rest obtained from reference TRBV29-1 and TRBJ2-6, is as follows: SAVISQKPSRDICQRGTSLTIQCQVDSQVTMMFWYRQQPGQSLTLIATANQGSEATYESGFVIDKFPISRPNLTFSTLTVSNMSPEDSSIYLCSVVLSGANVLTFGAGSRLTVL.

This clonotype was found many times. The CDR3 loop is CASSRRGGGRGYNEQFF. The CDR3, as DNA: TGTGCCAGCAGCCGCCGAGGAGGCGGCAGGGGTTACAATGAGCAGTTCTTC. The chain has TRBV7-8 and TRBJ2-1; D might be TRBD1 (6 bases). Germline values: CDR1 SGHVS, CDR2 FQNEAQ. The V gene lost 5 bases and the J gene lost 4 bases, with 21 bases spanning the gap. This CDR3 is 17 amino acids long. Based on the CDR3 plus reference TRBV7-8 and TRBJ2-1, the full variable domain is GAGVSQSPRYKVAKRGQDVALRCDPISGHVSLFWYQQALGQGPEFLTYFQNEAQLDKSGLPSDRFFAERPEGSVSTLKIQRTQQEDSAVYLCASSRRGGGRGYNEQFFGPGTRLTVL.

The chain carries TRBV9 and TRBJ2-3; 15 bases align to TRBD2. The J segment lost 5 bases and the V segment lost 4 bases, leaving 14 bases of the junction unmatched. Germline V lookup: CDR1 SGDLS, CDR2 YYNGEE. The CDR3 covers 19 residues. The CDR3 DNA reads as TGTGCCAGCAGCTCCCCCGGGACTAGCGGGGGGTGGGGTATAGATACGCAGTATTTT. Residues: CASSSPGTSGGWGIDTQYF.

This clonotype appeared many times. The chain uses TRBV5-1 and TRBJ1-6, with TRBD1 matching 10 bases. CDR1 SGHRS and CDR2 YFSETQ come from the germline V gene. This CDR3 is built from 15 residues. The trim removed 0 bases at V and 9 bases at J, leaving 3 bases unmatched. The CDR3 sequence: CASSLEGTGASPLHF. The CDR3, as DNA: TGCGCCAGCAGCTTGGAGGGGACAGGGGCTTCACCCCTCCACTTT. Full variable domain (remainder filled in from reference TRBV5-1 and TRBJ1-6): KAGVTQTPRYLIKTRGQQVTLSCSPISGHRSVSWYQQTPGQGLQFLFEYFSETQRNKGNFPGRFSGRQFSNSRSEMNVSTLELGDSALYLCASSLEGTGASPLHFGNGTRLTVT.

This clonotype was counted many times. J is TRBJ2-3 and V is TRBV19; possible D gene TRBD1, 5 bases. V was clipped by 7 bases and J by 0 bases, with 11 bases between them. The CDR3 runs to 14 residues. The germline gives CDR1 LNHDA, CDR2 SQIVND (reference sequence). For the CDR3, the DNA is TGTGCCAGTAAAGACAGCCTTAGCACAGATACGCAGTATTTT. It codes for CASKDSLSTDTQYF.